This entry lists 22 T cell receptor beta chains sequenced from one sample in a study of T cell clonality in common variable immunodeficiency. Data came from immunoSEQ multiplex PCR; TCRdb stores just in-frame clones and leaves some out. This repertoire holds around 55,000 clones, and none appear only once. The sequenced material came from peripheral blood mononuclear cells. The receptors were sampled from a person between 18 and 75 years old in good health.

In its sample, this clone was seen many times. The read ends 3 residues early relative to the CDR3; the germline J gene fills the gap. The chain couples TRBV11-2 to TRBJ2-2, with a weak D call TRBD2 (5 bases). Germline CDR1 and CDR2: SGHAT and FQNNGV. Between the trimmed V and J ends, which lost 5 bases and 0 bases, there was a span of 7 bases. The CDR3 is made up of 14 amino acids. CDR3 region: CASSQDSNTGELFF. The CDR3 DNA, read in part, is TGTGCCAGCAGCCAGGACTCGAACACCGGGGAG. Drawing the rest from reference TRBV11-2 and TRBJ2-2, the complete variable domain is EAGVAQSPRYKIIEKRQSVAFWCNPISGHATLYWYQQILGQGPKLLIQFQNNGVVDDSQLPKDRFSAERLKGVDSTLKIQPAKLEDSAVYLCASSQDSNTGELFFGEGSRLTVL.

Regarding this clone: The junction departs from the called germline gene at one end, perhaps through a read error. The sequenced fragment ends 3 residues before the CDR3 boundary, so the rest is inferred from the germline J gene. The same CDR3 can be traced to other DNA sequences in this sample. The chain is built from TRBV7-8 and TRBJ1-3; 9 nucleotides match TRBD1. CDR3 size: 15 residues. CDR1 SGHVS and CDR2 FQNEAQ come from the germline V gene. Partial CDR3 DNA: TGTGCCAGCAGCCGAACAGGGGGCTCTGGAAACACG. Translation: CASSRTGGSGNT. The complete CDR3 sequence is CASSRTGGSGNTIYF.

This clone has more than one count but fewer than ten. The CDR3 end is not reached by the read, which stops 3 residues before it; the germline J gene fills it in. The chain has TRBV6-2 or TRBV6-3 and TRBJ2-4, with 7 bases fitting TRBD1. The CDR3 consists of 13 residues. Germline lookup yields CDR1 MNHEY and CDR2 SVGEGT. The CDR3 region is CASSRDRRYGQYF. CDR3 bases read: TGTGCCAGCAGTCGGGACAGACGCTATGGT.

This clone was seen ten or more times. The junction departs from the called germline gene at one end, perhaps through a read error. The CDR3 loop is CAWRDRNPGELFF. The CDR3 DNA, read in part, is TGTGCCTGGAGGGACAGGAACCCCGGGGAG. V and J are TRBV30 and TRBJ2-2, with TRBD1 identical over 7 bases. Sequencing ends 3 residues short of the CDR3 end; the germline J gene provides the rest. CDR3 length: 13 amino acids. Germline CDR1 GTSNPN, CDR2 SVGIG (reference sequence).

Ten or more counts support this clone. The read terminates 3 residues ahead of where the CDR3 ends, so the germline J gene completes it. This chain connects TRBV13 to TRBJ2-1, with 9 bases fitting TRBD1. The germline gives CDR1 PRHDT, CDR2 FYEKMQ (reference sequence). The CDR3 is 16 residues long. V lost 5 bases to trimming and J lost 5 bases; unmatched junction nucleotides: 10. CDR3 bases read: TGTGCCAGCAGCCCCCCCGGGACAGGGTTCAACAATGAG. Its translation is CASSPPGTGFNNE. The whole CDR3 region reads CASSPPGTGFNNEQFF.

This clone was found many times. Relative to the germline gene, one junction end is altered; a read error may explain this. CDR3 sequence reads: CASSQATGYRGYTF. The sequenced CDR3 bases are TGCGCCAGCAGCCAAGCAACGGGGTATCGGGGC. The chain couples TRBV4-2 to TRBJ1-2; no clear D. The read terminates 3 residues before the CDR3 end, so the remaining end is supplied by the germline J gene. Looked up from germline, CDR1 is LGHNA and CDR2 is YNFKEQ. The CDR3 sequence is 14 residues long.

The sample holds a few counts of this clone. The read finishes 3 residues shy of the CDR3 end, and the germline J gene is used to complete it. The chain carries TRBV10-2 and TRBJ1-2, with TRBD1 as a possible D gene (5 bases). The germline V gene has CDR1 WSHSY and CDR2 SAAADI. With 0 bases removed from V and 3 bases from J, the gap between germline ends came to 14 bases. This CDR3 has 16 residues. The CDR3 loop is CASSESTQWGDYGYTF. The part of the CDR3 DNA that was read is TGCGCCAGCAGTGAGTCGACTCAATGGGGGGACTATGGC.

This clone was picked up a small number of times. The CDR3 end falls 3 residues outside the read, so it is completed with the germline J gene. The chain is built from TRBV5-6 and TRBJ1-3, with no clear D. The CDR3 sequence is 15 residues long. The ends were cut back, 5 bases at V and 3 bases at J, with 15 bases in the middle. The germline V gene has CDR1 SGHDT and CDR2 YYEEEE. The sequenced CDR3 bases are TGTGCCAGCAGACAACAGTGGTTTAGTGGAAACACC. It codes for CASRQQWFSGNT. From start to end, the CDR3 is CASRQQWFSGNTIYF.

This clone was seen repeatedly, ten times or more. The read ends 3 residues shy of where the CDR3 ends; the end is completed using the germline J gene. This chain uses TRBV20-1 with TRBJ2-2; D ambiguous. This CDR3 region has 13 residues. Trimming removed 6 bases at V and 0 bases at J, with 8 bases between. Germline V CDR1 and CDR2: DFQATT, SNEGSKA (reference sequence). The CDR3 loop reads CSATLANTGELFF. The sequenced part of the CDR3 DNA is TGCAGTGCCACCCTAGCGAACACCGGGGAG.

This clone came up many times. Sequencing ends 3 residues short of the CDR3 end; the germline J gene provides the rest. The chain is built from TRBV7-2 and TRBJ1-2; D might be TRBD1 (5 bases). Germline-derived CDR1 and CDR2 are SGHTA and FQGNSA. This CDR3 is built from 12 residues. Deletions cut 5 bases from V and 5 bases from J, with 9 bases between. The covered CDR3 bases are TGTGCCAGCAGCGCAGACAGTTATGGC. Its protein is CASSADSYG. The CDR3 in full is CASSADSYGYTF. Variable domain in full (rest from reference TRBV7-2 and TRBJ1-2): GAGVSQSPSNKVTEKGKDVELRCDPISGHTALYWYRQSLGQGLEFLIYFQGNSAPDKSGLPSDRFSAERTGGSVSTLTIQRTQQEDSAVYLCASSADSYGYTFGSGTRLTVV.

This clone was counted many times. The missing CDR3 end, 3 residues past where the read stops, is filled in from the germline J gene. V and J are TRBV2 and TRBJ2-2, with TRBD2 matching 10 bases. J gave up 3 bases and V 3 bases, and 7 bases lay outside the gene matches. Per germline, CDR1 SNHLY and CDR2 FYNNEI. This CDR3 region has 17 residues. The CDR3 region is CASSDERGGRYTGELFF. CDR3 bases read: TGTGCCAGCAGTGACGAGCGGGGGGGCCGATACACCGGGGAG.

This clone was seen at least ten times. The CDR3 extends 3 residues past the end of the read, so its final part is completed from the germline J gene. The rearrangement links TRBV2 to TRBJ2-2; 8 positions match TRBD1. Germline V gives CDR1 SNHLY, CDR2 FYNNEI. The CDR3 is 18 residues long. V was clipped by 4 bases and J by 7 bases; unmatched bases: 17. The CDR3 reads CASSGVAGGEVMVGELFF. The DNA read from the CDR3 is TGTGCCAGCAGTGGGGTGGCAGGGGGCGAGGTGATGGTCGGGGAG.

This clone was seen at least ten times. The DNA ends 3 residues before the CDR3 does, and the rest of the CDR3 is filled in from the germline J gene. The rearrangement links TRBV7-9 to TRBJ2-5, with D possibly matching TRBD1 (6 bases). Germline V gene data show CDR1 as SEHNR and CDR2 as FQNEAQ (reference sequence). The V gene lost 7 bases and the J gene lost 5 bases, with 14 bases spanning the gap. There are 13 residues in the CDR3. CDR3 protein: CASTQGSLETQYF. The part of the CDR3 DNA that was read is TGTGCCAGCACACAGGGTTCGTTGGAGACC.

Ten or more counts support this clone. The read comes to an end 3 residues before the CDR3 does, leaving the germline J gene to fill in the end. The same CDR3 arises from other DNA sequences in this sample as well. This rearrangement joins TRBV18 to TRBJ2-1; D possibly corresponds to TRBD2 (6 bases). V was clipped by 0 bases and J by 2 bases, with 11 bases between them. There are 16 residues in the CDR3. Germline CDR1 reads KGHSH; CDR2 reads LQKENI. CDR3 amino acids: CASSPPAPGAYNEQFF. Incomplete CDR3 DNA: TGTGCCAGCTCACCACCGGCCCCGGGGGCCTACAATGAG.

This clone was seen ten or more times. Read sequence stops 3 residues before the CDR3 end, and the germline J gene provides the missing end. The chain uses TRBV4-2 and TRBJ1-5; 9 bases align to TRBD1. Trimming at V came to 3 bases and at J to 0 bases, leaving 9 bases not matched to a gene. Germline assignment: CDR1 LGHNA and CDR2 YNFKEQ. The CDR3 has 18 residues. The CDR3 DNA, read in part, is TGTGCCAGCAGCCATCCGGGACAGGGCCTCTATAGCAATCAGCCC. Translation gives CASSHPGQGLYSNQP. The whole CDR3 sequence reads CASSHPGQGLYSNQPQHF.

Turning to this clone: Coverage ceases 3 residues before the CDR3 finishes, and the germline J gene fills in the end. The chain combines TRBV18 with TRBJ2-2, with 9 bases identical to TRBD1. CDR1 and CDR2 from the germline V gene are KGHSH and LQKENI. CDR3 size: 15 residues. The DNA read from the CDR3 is TGTGCCAGCTCACCATCCGGGACAGGGAATGAAAAG. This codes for CASSPSGTGNEK. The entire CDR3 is CASSPSGTGNEKLFF.

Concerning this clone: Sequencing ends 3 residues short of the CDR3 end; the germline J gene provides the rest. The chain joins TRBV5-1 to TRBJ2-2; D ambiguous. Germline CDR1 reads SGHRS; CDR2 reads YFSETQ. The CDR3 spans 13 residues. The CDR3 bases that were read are TGCGCCAGCAGCTTGGACAGTGACGAAAAG. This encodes CASSLDSDEK. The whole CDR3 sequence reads CASSLDSDEKLFF.

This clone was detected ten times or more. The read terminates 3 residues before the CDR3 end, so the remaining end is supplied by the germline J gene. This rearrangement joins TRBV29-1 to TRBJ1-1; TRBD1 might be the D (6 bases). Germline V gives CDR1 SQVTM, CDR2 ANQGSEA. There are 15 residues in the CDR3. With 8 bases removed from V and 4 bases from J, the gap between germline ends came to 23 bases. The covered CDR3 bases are TGCAGCACAATTCAGGGGCCGGTGGAAATCACTGAA. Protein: CSTIQGPVEITE. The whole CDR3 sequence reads CSTIQGPVEITEAFF.

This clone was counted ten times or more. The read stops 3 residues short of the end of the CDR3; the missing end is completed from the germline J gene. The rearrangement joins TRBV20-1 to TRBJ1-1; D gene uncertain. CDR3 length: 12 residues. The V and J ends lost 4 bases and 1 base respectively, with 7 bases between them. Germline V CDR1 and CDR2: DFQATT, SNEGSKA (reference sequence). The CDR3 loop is CSATTPNTEAFF. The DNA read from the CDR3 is TGCAGTGCTACAACTCCGAACACTGAA.

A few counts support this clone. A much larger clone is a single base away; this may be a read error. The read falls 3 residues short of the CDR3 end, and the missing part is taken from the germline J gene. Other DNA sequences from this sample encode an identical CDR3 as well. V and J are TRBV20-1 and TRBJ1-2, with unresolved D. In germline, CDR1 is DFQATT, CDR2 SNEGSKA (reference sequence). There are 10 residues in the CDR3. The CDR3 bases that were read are TGCAGCGCTGGCCGATATGGC. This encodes CSAGRYG. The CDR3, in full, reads CSAGRYGYTF.

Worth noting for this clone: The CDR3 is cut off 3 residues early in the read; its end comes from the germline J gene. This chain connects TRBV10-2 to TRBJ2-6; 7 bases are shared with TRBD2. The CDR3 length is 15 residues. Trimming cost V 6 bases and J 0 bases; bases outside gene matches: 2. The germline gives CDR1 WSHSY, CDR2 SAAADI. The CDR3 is CASSTGGSGANVLTF. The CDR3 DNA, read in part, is TGCGCCAGCAGCACGGGGGGCTCTGGGGCCAACGTC.

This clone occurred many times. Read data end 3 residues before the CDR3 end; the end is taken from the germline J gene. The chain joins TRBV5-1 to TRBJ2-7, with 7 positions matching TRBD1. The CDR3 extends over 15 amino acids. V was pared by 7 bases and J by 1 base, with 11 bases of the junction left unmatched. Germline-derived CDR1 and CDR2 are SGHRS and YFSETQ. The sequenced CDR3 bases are TGCGCCAGCGGCCTCGGACAGGCCCTATCCTACGAG. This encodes CASGLGQALSYE. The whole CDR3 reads CASGLGQALSYEQYF.